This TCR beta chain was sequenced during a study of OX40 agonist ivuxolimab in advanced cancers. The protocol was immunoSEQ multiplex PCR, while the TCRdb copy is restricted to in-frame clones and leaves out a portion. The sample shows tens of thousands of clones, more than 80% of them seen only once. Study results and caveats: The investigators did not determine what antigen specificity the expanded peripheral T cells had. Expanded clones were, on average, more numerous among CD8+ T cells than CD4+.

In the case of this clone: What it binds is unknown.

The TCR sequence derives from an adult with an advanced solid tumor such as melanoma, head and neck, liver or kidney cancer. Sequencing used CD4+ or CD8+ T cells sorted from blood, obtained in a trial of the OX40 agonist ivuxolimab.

The CDR3 DNA reads TGTGCCTGGCAGGGTAATCGGAATTCACCCCTCCACTTT. It translates to CAWQGNRNSPLHF. The chain employs TRBV30 and TRBJ1-6; weak D call: TRBD1 (5 bases). Germline assignment: CDR1 GTSNPN and CDR2 SVGIG (reference sequence). The CDR3 covers 13 residues. Deletions cut 5 bases from V and 7 bases from J, with 12 bases between.